One sample yielded the 5 T cell receptor beta chains listed below, sequenced in a study of blood T cell repertoires in COVID-19 (dated by TCRdb to the early 2020s). Libraries were made using the immunoSEQ multiplex PCR assay. Sourced from immuneACCESS, this table was stored by TCRdb with only in-frame sequences that have V and J called. A share of the clones is absent; for the studies checked, an unresolved V gene accounts for under half, and the remainder has no known explanation. The sample records around 80,000 clones, roughly 85% of which are singletons. The top ten constitute 9.6% of the sample. Sample: peripheral blood. These receptors all stem from a man between 45 and 60 years old with COVID-19, enrolled during active disease.

The chain employs TRBV5-8 and TRBJ1-1; the D is unclear. The CDR3 loop spans 15 amino acids. Germline V gene data show CDR1 as SGHTS and CDR2 as YDEGEE. V dropped 5 bases and J dropped 1 base, with 15 bases sitting between them. Here the CDR3 reads CASSSGVAKNTEAFF. CDR3 nucleotides: TGTGCCAGCAGTAGTGGTGTAGCAAAGAACACTGAAGCTTTCTTT.

The V gene is TRBV2, the J gene TRBJ2-2, with TRBD1 matching 7 bases. The CDR3 is 15 residues long. CDR1 and CDR2 (germline): SNHLY, FYNNEI. The trim removed 6 bases at V and 6 bases at J, leaving 10 bases unmatched. CDR3 residues: CASRTRSGTAGELFF. The CDR3 DNA reads TGTGCCAGCAGAACTCGTTCCGGGACAGCCGGGGAGCTGTTTTTT.

J is TRBJ2-3 and V is TRBV19, with 11 nucleotides matching TRBD2. The germline V gene encodes CDR1 LNHDA and CDR2 SQIVND (reference sequence). V lost 7 bases and J lost 3; bases outside the gene matches: 6. The CDR3 has 15 amino acids. The CDR3 DNA reads as TGTGCCAGTACCGGAGGGACTAGCGGTACAGATACGCAGTATTTT. Encoded protein: CASTGGTSGTDTQYF.

This chain connects TRBV6-6 to TRBJ1-2; 9 positions match TRBD1. V dropped 6 bases and J dropped 7; count of bases not matched to a gene: 12. Germline CDR1 reads MNHNY; CDR2 reads SVGAGI (reference sequence). CDR3 length equals 15 residues. The CDR3 coding sequence is TGTGCCAGCAGATCACCGGGACAGGGCCACGGTGGCTACACCTTC. It is translated as CASRSPGQGHGGYTF.

The rearrangement joins TRBV6-5 to TRBJ2-2, with 9 bases lining up with TRBD1. The CDR3 has 13 residues. Trimming cost V 6 bases and J 6 bases; bases outside gene matches: 2. Per the germline V gene, CDR1 is MNHEY and CDR2 is SVGAGI. The CDR3 reads CASRQGAAGELFF. CDR3 DNA: TGTGCCAGCAGACAGGGGGCTGCCGGGGAGCTGTTTTTT.